Listed below are T cell receptor beta chains from one sample, sequenced in a study of blood T cell repertoires in COVID-19. Generated by immunoSEQ multiplex PCR, the TCRdb table keeps only in-frame clones and is missing some. Among about 430,000 clones listed, approximately 91% were seen once. Sequencing was done on a sample of PBMCs or T cells enriched from blood (not recorded which). The receptor set was obtained from a woman younger than 35 who had been exposed to COVID-19. The CDR3 runs from the conserved cysteine through the conserved F or W. Fields, in order: D gene, CDR3 length, J gene, V gene, clone size, CDR3 DNA, CDR3 protein. A D gene is named only where the DNA matches it firmly. Rows give clone size only sometimes, using once, few, many, or a class for an expanded clone.

D: .
length: 15
J: TRBJ1-1
V: TRBV2
size: .
DNA: TGTGCCAGCAGGGCAGGGGACCTCATGAACACTGAAGCTTTCTTT
CDR3: CASRAGDLMNTEAFF

D: TRBD1
length: 15
J: TRBJ2-7
V: TRBV27
size: .
DNA: TGTGCCAGCAGTTTTCGGACAGGGGGCGCCTACGAGCAGTACTTC
CDR3: CASSFRTGGAYEQYF

D: .
length: 15
J: TRBJ2-5
V: TRBV5-6
size: few
DNA: TGTGCCAGCAGCGAGAGGCGGTGGGACAAAGAGACCCAGTACTTC
CDR3: CASSERRWDKETQYF

D: .
length: 14
J: TRBJ1-5
V: TRBV7-8
size: .
DNA: TGTGCCAGCAGCATGGACAGTCCCAATCAGCCCCAGCATTTT
CDR3: CASSMDSPNQPQHF

D: TRBD1
length: 12
J: TRBJ1-2
V: TRBV29-1
size: .
DNA: TGCAGCGTTGCTACAGGGGGAACTGGCTACACCTTC
CDR3: CSVATGGTGYTF

D: .
length: 15
J: TRBJ1-1
V: TRBV5-1
size: .
DNA: TGCGCCAGCAGCTTGGCGGCCAGGGGAGGGACTGAAGCTTTCTTT
CDR3: CASSLAARGGTEAFF

D: .
length: 18
J: TRBJ2-3
V: TRBV9
size: .
DNA: TGTGCCAGCAGCCCATTGCCCGGGACGCGGGGAACGGGGGATACGCAGTATTTT
CDR3: CASSPLPGTRGTGDTQYF

D: TRBD2
length: 17
J: TRBJ2-2
V: TRBV7-3
size: .
DNA: TGTGCCAGCAGCTCACGACAAAGCGGGGGCCCCTCCGGGGAGCTGTTTTTT
CDR3: CASSSRQSGGPSGELFF

D: TRBD1
length: 16
J: TRBJ2-7
V: TRBV7-8
size: few
DNA: TGTGCCAGCAGCTTAGGTTCTTGGACAGGGTCCTACGAGCAGTACTTC
CDR3: CASSLGSWTGSYEQYF

D: .
length: 13
J: TRBJ1-2
V: TRBV28
size: .
DNA: TGTGCCAGCAGTTTAGAGGGTAGCTATGGCTACACCTTC
CDR3: CASSLEGSYGYTF

D: TRBD2
length: 14
J: TRBJ2-7
V: TRBV20-1
size: .
DNA: TGCAGTGCTAGTCCCCCGGGGGGGAATTACGAGCAGTACTTC
CDR3: CSASPPGGNYEQYF

D: .
length: 12
J: TRBJ1-6
V: TRBV2
size: .
DNA: TGTGCCAGCACCCGGGGGAATTCACCCCTCCACTTT
CDR3: CASTRGNSPLHF

D: .
length: 14
J: TRBJ1-2
V: TRBV21-1
size: .
DNA: TGTGCCAGCAGCAAAGCTGGACAGGGGGGCGGCTACACCTTC
CDR3: CASSKAGQGGGYTF

D: TRBD1
length: 15
J: TRBJ2-7
V: TRBV6-5
size: .
DNA: TGTGCCAGCAGTCGGGGGACAGGGGGATCCTACGAGCAGTACTTC
CDR3: CASSRGTGGSYEQYF

D: .
length: 16
J: TRBJ2-5
V: TRBV10-3
size: .
DNA: TGTGCCATCAGTGCAGGGGGGTCGAATGTTGGAGAGACCCAGTACTTC
CDR3: CAISAGGSNVGETQYF

D: TRBD2
length: 14
J: TRBJ2-7
V: TRBV10-3
size: .
DNA: TGTGCCATCAAGCGTAGCGGGAGCTCCTACGAGCAGTACTTC
CDR3: CAIKRSGSSYEQYF

D: TRBD1
length: 13
J: TRBJ1-1
V: TRBV6-5
size: .
DNA: TGTGCCAGCAGCCGACAGGGTGGGACTGAAGCTTTCTTT
CDR3: CASSRQGGTEAFF

D: .
length: 10
J: TRBJ1-4
V: TRBV20-1
size: once
DNA: TGCAGTGCTAGCGGGGTAAAACTGTTTTTT
CDR3: CSASGVKLFF

D: .
length: 12
J: TRBJ2-6
V: TRBV27
size: .
DNA: TGTGCCCCTTTATCTGGGGCCAACGTCCTGACTTTC
CDR3: CAPLSGANVLTF

D: TRBD2
length: 16
J: TRBJ2-3
V: TRBV9
size: .
DNA: TGTGCCAGCAGCGTAGTAAGCGGGGGGGGCACAGATACGCAGTATTTT
CDR3: CASSVVSGGGTDTQYF

D: .
length: 15
J: TRBJ1-4
V: TRBV14
size: .
DNA: TGTGCCAGCAGCCCTCAACTGACAACTAATGAAAAACTGTTTTTT
CDR3: CASSPQLTTNEKLFF

D: .
length: 12
J: TRBJ2-7
V: TRBV28
size: .
DNA: TGTGCCAGCAGGGACCTGGGGAGCGAGCAGTACTTC
CDR3: CASRDLGSEQYF

D: .
length: 16
J: TRBJ1-6
V: TRBV19
size: .
DNA: TGTGCCAGTAGTCTCTTTTCTGGAGGGAGTAATTCACCCCTCCACTTT
CDR3: CASSLFSGGSNSPLHF

D: .
length: 12
J: TRBJ2-7
V: TRBV30
size: .
DNA: TGTGCCTGGAATTGGGGGCGCGGGGAGCAGTACTTC
CDR3: CAWNWGRGEQYF

D: .
length: 16
J: TRBJ2-1
V: TRBV2
size: .
DNA: TGTGCCAGCAGTGAAGGTTTTCAGGGGGAGGACAATGAGCAGTTCTTC
CDR3: CASSEGFQGEDNEQFF

D: TRBD2
length: 18
J: TRBJ2-7
V: TRBV5-1
size: once
DNA: TGCGCCAGCAGCCCGGGACTAGCGGGAGGTTTGCCTATAGACGAGCAGTACTTC
CDR3: CASSPGLAGGLPIDEQYF

D: .
length: 13
J: TRBJ1-2
V: TRBV27
size: few
DNA: TGTGCCAGCAGGGGAGGACTCCACTATGGCTACACCTTC
CDR3: CASRGGLHYGYTF

D: .
length: 13
J: TRBJ2-2
V: TRBV27
size: .
DNA: TGTGCCAGCAGCTTAGGGGCCCCCGGGGAGCTGTTTTTT
CDR3: CASSLGAPGELFF

D: TRBD2
length: 17
J: TRBJ2-2
V: TRBV7-2
size: .
DNA: TGTGCCAGCAGCTACAGACGGACTAGCGGGTACACCGGGGAGCTGTTTTTT
CDR3: CASSYRRTSGYTGELFF

D: TRBD1
length: 17
J: TRBJ2-7
V: TRBV9
size: .
DNA: TGTGCCAGCAGCGTAGGGACAGGGGGCCGGGGCTCCTACGAGCAGTACTTC
CDR3: CASSVGTGGRGSYEQYF

D: TRBD1
length: 16
J: TRBJ2-1
V: TRBV15
size: .
DNA: TGTGCCACCAGCAGCAAACAGGGGGCCAGGAGGAATGAGCAGTTCTTC
CDR3: CATSSKQGARRNEQFF